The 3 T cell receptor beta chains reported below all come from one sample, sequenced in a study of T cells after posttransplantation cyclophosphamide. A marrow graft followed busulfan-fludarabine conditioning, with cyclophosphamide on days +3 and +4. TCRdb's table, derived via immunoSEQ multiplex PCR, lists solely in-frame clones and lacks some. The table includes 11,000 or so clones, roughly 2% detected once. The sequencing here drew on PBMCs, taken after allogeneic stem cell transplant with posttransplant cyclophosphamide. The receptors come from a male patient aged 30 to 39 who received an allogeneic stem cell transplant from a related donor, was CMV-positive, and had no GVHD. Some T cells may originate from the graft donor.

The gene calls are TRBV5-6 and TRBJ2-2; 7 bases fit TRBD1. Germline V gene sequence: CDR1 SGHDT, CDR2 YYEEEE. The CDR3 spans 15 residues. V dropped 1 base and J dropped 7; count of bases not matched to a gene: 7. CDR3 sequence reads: CASSLLDRDVGELFF. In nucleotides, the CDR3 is TGTGCCAGCAGCTTGCTTGACAGGGATGTCGGGGAGCTGTTTTTT.

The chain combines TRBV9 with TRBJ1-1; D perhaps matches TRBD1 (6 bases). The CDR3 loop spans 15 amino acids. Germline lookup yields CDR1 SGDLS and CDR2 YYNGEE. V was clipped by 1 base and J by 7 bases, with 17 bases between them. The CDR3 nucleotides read TGTGCCAGCAGCGTAAGACAGGACCGACACGGTGAAGCTTTCTTT. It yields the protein CASSVRQDRHGEAFF.

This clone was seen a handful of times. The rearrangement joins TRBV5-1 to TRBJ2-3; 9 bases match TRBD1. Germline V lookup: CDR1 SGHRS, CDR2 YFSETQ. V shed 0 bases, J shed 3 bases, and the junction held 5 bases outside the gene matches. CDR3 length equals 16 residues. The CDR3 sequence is CASSLALGQGTDTQYF. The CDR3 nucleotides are TGCGCCAGCAGCTTGGCACTGGGACAGGGTACAGATACGCAGTATTTT.